One sample yielded the 14 T cell receptor beta chains listed below, sequenced in a study of T-cell reconstitution after alpha-beta-depleted transplantation in children. TCRbeta library construction was performed incorporating unique molecular identifiers. MiXCR, applied by TCRdb to the PCR reads, yields one record per CDR3 protein. This sample carries 350,000 to 400,000 distinct CDR3 sequences, less than 15% of them seen once, and the ten largest clones take around 4.1%. The sequences come from PBMCs, collected from the stem cell graft. Every receptor here comes from a human donor who donated a stem cell graft to a child with Fanconi anemia.

This clonotype has only a few counts. The chain's CDR3 is CASRPAVGRAVLDTQYF. CDR3 bases: TGTGCCAGCAGGCCTGCTGTTGGCAGGGCGGTTTTGGATACGCAGTATTTT. The V gene is TRBV6-2 or TRBV6-3, the J gene TRBJ2-3, with D perhaps matching TRBD1 (5 bases). Germline lookup yields CDR1 MNHEY and CDR2 SVGEGT. The CDR3 runs to 17 residues. The V end lost 6 bases, the J end lost 6 bases, and 25 bases lay between the germline ends.

This clonotype turned up a few times. The chain recombines TRBV29-1 with TRBJ1-2; 12 nucleotides match TRBD1. V was clipped by 6 bases and J by 14 bases; unmatched bases: 16. This CDR3 is built from 14 residues. Germline V gene lookup returns CDR1 SQVTM and CDR2 ANQGSEA. DNA of the CDR3: TGCAGCGTGCCACCCGGCGGGGACAGGGGGCTTCTTACCTTC. Amino acid sequence: CSVPPGGDRGLLTF. The whole variable domain, filled in from reference TRBV29-1 and TRBJ1-2, reads SAVISQKPSRDICQRGTSLTIQCQVDSQVTMMFWYRQQPGQSLTLIATANQGSEATYESGFVIDKFPISRPNLTFSTLTVSNMSPEDSSIYLCSVPPGGDRGLLTFGSGTRLTVV.

This clonotype was counted a single time. Compared with germline, one end of the junction differs, possibly owing to a read error. V and J are TRBV7-8 and TRBJ2-2, with D perhaps TRBD2 (5 bases). In germline, CDR1 is SGHVS, CDR2 FQNEAQ. CDR3 length: 16 amino acids. CDR3 amino acids: CASSFWTDINTGEPFF. The CDR3 DNA reads TGTGCCAGCAGTTTTTGGACTGACATTAACACCGGGGAGCCGTTTTTT.

This clonotype has at least ten counts. This rearrangement joins TRBV9 to TRBJ1-1; possibly TRBD1 for D (5 bases). V was shortened by 4 bases and J by 4 bases, with 17 bases between the two germline ends. The CDR3 is made up of 15 amino acids. Per germline, CDR1 SGDLS and CDR2 YYNGEE. CDR3 nucleotides: TGTGCCAGCAGCAAGGGTACTCTAGGGGCCACTGAAGCTTTCTTT. It codes for CASSKGTLGATEAFF.

There are many counts of this clonotype. The chain employs TRBV15 and TRBJ2-3; perhaps TRBD2 as D (5 bases). Trimming removed 3 bases from V and 1 base from J, with 5 bases in between. The CDR3 is 13 residues long. CDR1 and CDR2 from the germline V gene are LNHNV and YYDKDF (reference sequence). The CDR3 nucleotides are TGTGCCACCAGCAGCGGGGGCACAGATACGCAGTATTTT. This sequence encodes CATSSGGTDTQYF.

The chain links TRBV5-1 to TRBJ1-4, with TRBD1 matching over 12 bases. The CDR3 extends over 17 amino acids. Germline CDR1 SGHRS, CDR2 YFSETQ. With V trimmed by 3 bases and J by 12 bases, 15 bases remained unmatched. DNA for the CDR3: TGCGCCAGCAGCTCTGACCTTCCGGGACAGGGGGCGTCGGAACTGTTTTTT. Translated: CASSSDLPGQGASELFF.

This clonotype was observed once. The chain uses TRBV11-2 and TRBJ1-4; weak D call: TRBD1 (5 bases). Germline V gives CDR1 SGHAT, CDR2 FQNNGV. V shed 4 bases and J shed 7 bases, with 10 bases lying between them. The CDR3 extends over 13 amino acids. The CDR3 bases are TGTGCCAGCAGCTCCGGACAACCTGAAAAACTGTTTTTT. It specifies CASSSGQPEKLFF.

V is TRBV27 and J is TRBJ1-5, with D unclear. V was trimmed by 3 bases and J by 0 bases, leaving 9 bases between them. CDR3 length: 15 residues. Per the germline V gene, CDR1 is MNHEY and CDR2 is SMNVEV (reference sequence). CDR3 amino acids: CASSFRRNSNQPQHF. CDR3 in DNA: TGTGCCAGCAGTTTCAGGAGAAATAGCAATCAGCCCCAGCATTTT.

Ten or more counts support this clonotype. The chain combines TRBV28 with TRBJ2-7, with D perhaps TRBD1 (6 bases). Germline CDR1 is MDHEN and CDR2 is SYDVKM. This CDR3 contains 14 residues. Trimming shortened V by 5 bases and J by 6 bases, and 17 bases separated the two germline ends. CDR3 nucleotides: TGTGCCAGCAGTGACAACAGGGTCCCGGGCGAGCAGTACGTC. Protein: CASSDNRVPGEQYV.

V usage is TRBV4-3 and J usage is TRBJ2-5; TRBD2 agrees at 7 bases. This CDR3 has 15 residues. With 1 base clipped from V and 5 bases from J, the junction kept 7 bases outside the gene matches. Germline CDR1 and CDR2: LGHNA and YSLEER. As DNA, the CDR3 is TGCGCCAGCAGCCAAGGATCGTCCGGGGGGGAGACCCAGTACTTC. As protein: CASSQGSSGGETQYF.

CDR3 amino acids: CASSPPGSNQETQYF. The CDR3 nucleotides read TGTGCCAGCAGTCCACCCGGGTCGAACCAAGAGACCCAGTACTTC. This rearrangement joins TRBV12-3 or TRBV12-4 to TRBJ2-5; no firm D call. Trimming took off 5 bases at V and 0 bases at J, with 13 bases between the two ends. CDR3 length: 15 amino acids.

This clonotype was seen ten or more times. V usage is TRBV28 and J usage is TRBJ1-5; D not resolved. Between the trimmed V and J ends, which lost 1 base and 5 bases, there was a span of 9 bases. The CDR3 has 14 residues. Per the germline V gene, CDR1 is MDHEN and CDR2 is SYDVKM. CDR3 in DNA: TGTGCCAGCAGTTTATTGGCAGAACATCAGCCCCAGCATTTT. The encoded protein is CASSLLAEHQPQHF.

This clonotype was observed a handful of times. The chain is built from TRBV20-1 and TRBJ2-3; 11 nucleotides agree with TRBD2. V lost 0 bases and J lost 6; bases outside the gene matches: 2. In germline, CDR1 is DFQATT, CDR2 SNEGSKA (reference sequence). The CDR3 totals 14 residues. The CDR3 here is CSARDWTSGDTQYF. The DNA of the CDR3 is TGCAGTGCTAGAGATTGGACTAGCGGGGATACGCAGTATTTT.

The rearrangement uses TRBV4-1 and TRBJ1-4, with TRBD1 matching 11 bases. Germline V gene sequence: CDR1 MGHRA, CDR2 YSYEKL. The CDR3 has 17 amino acids. J was trimmed by 2 bases and V by 5 bases; bases with no gene match: 7. The CDR3 loop is CASSWRTGGMTNEKLFF. The CDR3 DNA reads as TGCGCCAGCAGCTGGCGGACAGGGGGCATGACTAATGAAAAACTGTTTTTT.